The T cell receptor (beta chain) under discussion was sequenced for a study of beta chain features in type 1 diabetes. General study points: In every one of the four CD4+ subsets, TCRB CDR3s were moderately but significantly shorter in Type 1 diabetes patients. In the patient group, naive, central memory and Treg TCRB repertoires seemed more alike than in the healthy donor group.

Expressed TCRB transcripts were sequenced because the entire RNA isolate underwent reverse transcription. Produced via immunoSEQ multiplex PCR; TCRdb's table is partial and in-frame only. Counted here are over 40,000 clones, over 60% occurring once; the ten biggest clones make up roughly 2.1%. Per donor, one heparinised blood draw averaged roughly 110 mL. A sort by CD45RO/CCR7/CD25/CD127/CD95/CD27 yielded CD4+ naive, central memory, regulatory and stem cell-like memory cells. As for this clone: Its antigen is not identified.

In germline, CDR1 is SEHNR, CDR2 FQNEAQ (reference sequence). Germline trimming cut 7 bases from V and 4 bases from J; bases unmatched to any gene: 4. The CDR3 is 13 residues long. This clonotype originated in a woman between 18 and 30 years old with type 1 diabetes. The rearrangement links TRBV7-9 to TRBJ2-7; TRBD2 matches 10 bases. Input material: Tregs from blood. In nucleotides, the CDR3 is TGTGCCAGCATCAGGACTAGCGGTTACGAGCAGTACTTC. This codes for CASIRTSGYEQYF.